The 14 T cell receptor beta chains below come from one sample, sequenced in a study of Ad26.COV2.S vaccination and SARS-CoV-2 variants. Noted treatment: about 20 received Ad26.COV2.S at low or high dose, single or two shots; 5 received placebo; per-sample allocation not given. Samples analyzed were those drawn on day 63 after the first vaccine or placebo injection. Some clones are missing from TCRdb's copy, which holds only in-frame ones; the method was immunoSEQ multiplex PCR. The sample lists about 350,000 clones; roughly 81% were seen once. This sample comprised peripheral blood, obtained in a trial of Ad26.COV2.S vaccine versus placebo. These TCRs come from a person between 18 and 65 years old who received the Ad26.COV2.S COVID-19 vaccine or a placebo.

The J gene is TRBJ2-2, the V gene TRBV15; D might be TRBD1 (6 bases). The CDR3 is made up of 17 amino acids. Trimming took off 3 bases at V and 6 bases at J, with 20 bases between the two ends. Germline CDR1 reads LNHNV; CDR2 reads YYDKDF (reference sequence). In DNA, the CDR3 is TGTGCCACCAGCAGCCGCGCGACACAGGGTGGGGCCGGGGAGCTGTTTTTT. Residues: CATSSRATQGGAGELFF.

This clone was seen a few times. This sequence joins TRBV6-5 and TRBJ2-5, with D possibly TRBD2 on 5 matching bases. V shed 8 bases and J shed 4 bases, with 8 bases lying between them. Germline V gives CDR1 MNHEY, CDR2 SVGAGI. The length of the CDR3 is 11 residues. The CDR3 coding sequence is TGTGCCAGCCAACGGGGAGAGACCCAGTACTTC. Translated: CASQRGETQYF.

There are a few counts of this clone. The chain uses TRBV6-5 and TRBJ1-6, with TRBD1 identical over 7 bases. Germline values: CDR1 MNHEY, CDR2 SVGAGI. Losses at the gene ends were 6 bases for V and 6 bases for J; bases not matched to a gene: 8. This CDR3 region has 15 residues. The CDR3 DNA reads as TGTGCCAGCAGCCCCCGACAGGGATTTAATTCACCCCTCCACTTT. Amino acids: CASSPRQGFNSPLHF.

V usage is TRBV9 and J usage is TRBJ1-4; tentatively, D is TRBD1 (5 bases). Trimming removed 0 bases at V and 4 bases at J, with 7 bases between. The CDR3 length is 14 residues. Germline lookup yields CDR1 SGDLS and CDR2 YYNGEE. The DNA for the CDR3 is TGTGCCAGCAGCGTAGGGGACCTTAATGAAAAACTGTTTTTT. It yields the protein CASSVGDLNEKLFF.

This rearrangement joins TRBV5-3 to TRBJ2-7; 10 nucleotides agree with TRBD2. TRBV5-3 is noted as an ORF with a role that remains uncertain. V trimming: 3 bases; J trimming: 4 bases; junction bases outside the gene matches: 10. The CDR3 length is 16 residues. The CDR3 nucleotides are TGTGCCAGAAGCTGGGGGGCTAGCGGGAGTACTTACGAGCAGTACTTC. Amino acids: CARSWGASGSTYEQYF.

The V gene is TRBV3-1 (or the pseudogene TRBV3-2), the J gene TRBJ2-7, with TRBD1 identical over 7 bases. Germline V lookup: CDR1 LGHDT, CDR2 YNNKEL (reference sequence). Trimming took 1 base from V and 1 from J; bases not matched to a gene: 13. CDR3 length: 18 amino acids. The CDR3 DNA is TGTGCCAGCAGCCAAGGTAGAGGAGCCGGGACAGAGTCCTACGAGCAGTACTTC. Residues: CASSQGRGAGTESYEQYF.

The rearrangement joins TRBV19 to TRBJ2-1, with D perhaps matching TRBD2 (6 bases). Trimming removed 7 bases from V and 1 base from J, with 14 bases in between. CDR1 and CDR2 (germline): LNHDA, SQIVND (reference sequence). The CDR3 runs 15 residues. CDR3: CASNMRRASYNEQFF. Written as DNA, the CDR3 is TGTGCCAGTAATATGCGGAGGGCGTCCTACAATGAGCAGTTCTTC.

The chain links TRBV12-3 or TRBV12-4 to TRBJ2-1; a weak D match, TRBD2 (5 bases). V gave up 6 bases and J gave up 9 bases, with 12 bases separating them. This CDR3 contains 12 residues. The CDR3 is CASSGVYREQFF. For the CDR3, the DNA is TGTGCCAGCAGCGGGGTTTATCGTGAGCAGTTCTTC.

With regard to this clone: An end of the junction differs from the germline gene, which may be a read error. This chain links TRBV7-7 with TRBJ2-2; D unresolved. Per germline, CDR1 SSHAT and CDR2 FNYEAQ (reference sequence). The CDR3 loop spans 14 amino acids. The CDR3 DNA sequence: TGTGCTAGCAGCCCTGGTACGAACACCGGGGAGCTGTTTTTT. Its protein product is CASSPGTNTGELFF.

The chain is built from TRBV30 and TRBJ1-2; D not certain. Germline CDR1 is GTSNPN and CDR2 is SVGIG (reference sequence). The CDR3 is 13 amino acids. Trimming stripped 0 bases from V and 4 bases from J, with 9 bases between. The CDR3: CAWSVGSLYGYTF. DNA for the CDR3: TGTGCCTGGAGTGTTGGCTCTCTCTATGGCTACACCTTC.

The rearrangement joins TRBV11-3 to TRBJ2-1; TRBD2 matches 8 bases. The ends lost 0 bases at V and 5 bases at J; junction bases unmatched: 6. Per germline, CDR1 SGHNT and CDR2 YENEEA. This CDR3 is built from 16 residues. The CDR3 DNA sequence: TGTGCCAGCAGCTTAGAGCCGGGGGGGCCCCACAATGAGCAGTTCTTC. Translating it yields CASSLEPGGPHNEQFF.

This chain links TRBV30 with TRBJ2-3; D call uncertain. Germline CDR1 reads GTSNPN; CDR2 reads SVGIG (reference sequence). Trimming took 3 bases from V and 4 from J, leaving 14 bases between them. The CDR3 extends over 14 amino acids. The CDR3 spells CAWRMRSLADTQYF. The CDR3 region has the DNA TGTGCCTGGAGAATGAGGAGCCTCGCAGATACGCAGTATTTT. Full variable domain (rest looked up from reference TRBV30 and TRBJ2-3): SQTIHQWPATLVQPVGSPLSLECTVEGTSNPNLYWYRQAAGRGLQLLFYSVGIGQISSEVPQNLSASRPQDRQFILSSKKLLLSDSGFYLCAWRMRSLADTQYFGPGTRLTVL.

The CDR3 is CASSPIGGGYDEQYF. In DNA, the CDR3 is TGTGCCAGTAGCCCAATCGGGGGAGGGTACGACGAGCAGTACTTC. The V gene is TRBV19, the J gene TRBJ2-7, with 7 bases aligning to TRBD2. Unmatched junction bases numbered 13, after V lost 6 bases and J lost 5 bases. Germline CDR1 and CDR2: LNHDA and SQIVND (reference sequence). CDR3 length: 15 amino acids.

This clone has just a few counts. The rearrangement links TRBV2 to TRBJ1-6, with TRBD1 as a possible D gene (5 bases). This CDR3 is built from 21 residues. Trimming removed 11 bases at V and 0 bases at J, with 32 bases between. CDR1 is SNHLY and CDR2 is FYNNEI in the germline V gene. This CDR3 reads CARRPMGFTGDFNSYNSPLHF. The CDR3 nucleotides read TGTGCCCGCCGTCCCATGGGTTTTACGGGGGATTTCAACTCCTATAATTCACCCCTCCACTTT.